A selection of T cell receptor beta chains follows, all from one sample in a study of blood T cell repertoires in COVID-19. The assay was immunoSEQ multiplex PCR, and TCRdb's table has in-frame clones only and misses some. The repertoire has fewer than 350,000 clones, around 89% of them found once; the top ten carry approximately 8.8%. Input material: PBMCs or T cells enriched from blood (not recorded which). The receptors derive from a woman aged 40 to 50 who had recovered from COVID-19. Both conserved end residues are part of each CDR3. The D gene is left open where the match is weak. The listing skips clone size in some rows; elsewhere it reads once, few, many or a size class.

clone size: -
V gene: TRBV29-1
J gene: TRBJ1-2
D gene: -
CDR3 DNA: TGCAGCGTTGAAGGGTACCAGAATGACTATGGCTACACCTTC
CDR3 protein: CSVEGYQNDYGYTF

clone size: once
V gene: TRBV10-1
J gene: TRBJ2-7
D gene: -
CDR3 DNA: TGCGCCAGCAGTGCTCGAGGGGGAACCTACGAGCAGTACTTC
CDR3 protein: CASSARGGTYEQYF

clone size: -
V gene: TRBV27
J gene: TRBJ1-6
D gene: -
CDR3 DNA: TGTGCCAGCCGGGTCCCACCCCTCCACTTT
CDR3 protein: CASRVPPLHF

clone size: -
V gene: TRBV30
J gene: TRBJ1-1
D gene: TRBD1
CDR3 DNA: TGTGCCTGGGGACAGGGGACGAACACTGAAGCTTTCTTT
CDR3 protein: CAWGQGTNTEAFF

clone size: -
V gene: TRBV28
J gene: TRBJ1-1
D gene: TRBD1
CDR3 DNA: TGTGCCAGCAGTCCCCCCGGGACAGGGGGTGAAGCTTTCTTT
CDR3 protein: CASSPPGTGGEAFF

clone size: -
V gene: TRBV9
J gene: TRBJ2-1
D gene: -
CDR3 DNA: TGTGCCAGCAGCGTAAGAGCAGGGAACCGAACCTACAATGAGCAGTTCTTC
CDR3 protein: CASSVRAGNRTYNEQFF

clone size: -
V gene: TRBV5-6
J gene: TRBJ2-1
D gene: -
CDR3 DNA: TGTGCCAGCAGCTCCTTCCATGAGCAGTTCTTC
CDR3 protein: CASSSFHEQFF

clone size: -
V gene: TRBV9
J gene: TRBJ1-2
D gene: TRBD1
CDR3 DNA: TGTGCCAGCAGCTTCCGGGACAGGGGCGGTGGCTACACCTTC
CDR3 protein: CASSFRDRGGGYTF

clone size: -
V gene: TRBV27
J gene: TRBJ2-1
D gene: -
CDR3 DNA: TGTGCCAGCAGGGCGGGGGCCCTGGATGAGCAGTTCTTC
CDR3 protein: CASRAGALDEQFF

clone size: -
V gene: TRBV7-2
J gene: TRBJ1-5
D gene: -
CDR3 DNA: TGTGCCAGCAGCCGTCCGGGTACTCAGCCCCAGCATTTT
CDR3 protein: CASSRPGTQPQHF

clone size: -
V gene: TRBV28
J gene: TRBJ2-7
D gene: -
CDR3 DNA: TGTGCCAGCAGTCCCAGAACCGGCGGCGAGCAGTACTTC
CDR3 protein: CASSPRTGGEQYF

clone size: -
V gene: TRBV7-2
J gene: TRBJ2-1
D gene: TRBD2
CDR3 DNA: TGTGCCAGCAGTCCCCGGCTAGCGGGTAGCAATGAGCAGTTCTTC
CDR3 protein: CASSPRLAGSNEQFF

clone size: -
V gene: TRBV7-9
J gene: TRBJ1-6
D gene: TRBD1
CDR3 DNA: TGTGCCAGCAGAGGTCCGGGACAGGGGGATTCACCCCTCCACTTT
CDR3 protein: CASRGPGQGDSPLHF

clone size: -
V gene: TRBV7-3
J gene: TRBJ2-5
D gene: TRBD2
CDR3 DNA: TGTGCCAGCAGCTTAACCGCAGCGGGAGGGTTTGGGACCCAGTACTTC
CDR3 protein: CASSLTAAGGFGTQYF

clone size: -
V gene: TRBV10-3
J gene: TRBJ1-1
D gene: TRBD1
CDR3 DNA: TGTGCCATCAGTGAGGGAAGGACAGGGCCTATGAACACTGAAGCTTTCTTT
CDR3 protein: CAISEGRTGPMNTEAFF

clone size: -
V gene: TRBV5-1
J gene: TRBJ2-2
D gene: -
CDR3 DNA: TGCGCCAGCAGCCCCGGACTCACCGATAGTCCCGGGGAGCTGTTTTTT
CDR3 protein: CASSPGLTDSPGELFF

clone size: -
V gene: TRBV29-1
J gene: TRBJ1-2
D gene: -
CDR3 DNA: TGCAGCGTTGAAGATGTCCTGGAGATCCTAGAGGGATATGCTGGCTACACCTTC
CDR3 protein: CSVEDVLEILEGYAGYTF

clone size: -
V gene: TRBV7-9
J gene: TRBJ2-3
D gene: TRBD2
CDR3 DNA: TGTGCCAGCAGCTTAGGGCCCCGAGGCCTAGCGGGACTCACAGATACGCAGTATTTT
CDR3 protein: CASSLGPRGLAGLTDTQYF

clone size: -
V gene: TRBV6-5
J gene: TRBJ1-1
D gene: -
CDR3 DNA: TGTGCCAGCAGTTACGCGACTGAAGCTTTCTTT
CDR3 protein: CASSYATEAFF

clone size: few
V gene: TRBV11-2
J gene: TRBJ1-4
D gene: -
CDR3 DNA: TGTGCCAGCAGCTCCACACCCGGGACTGGGGGTGCAAAACTGTTTTTT
CDR3 protein: CASSSTPGTGGAKLFF

clone size: -
V gene: TRBV7-8
J gene: TRBJ1-2
D gene: TRBD1
CDR3 DNA: TGTGCCAGCAGCCATGGACAGGGGGCGCGGACGCACTATGGCTACACCTTC
CDR3 protein: CASSHGQGARTHYGYTF

clone size: once
V gene: TRBV12-5
J gene: TRBJ2-5
D gene: -
CDR3 DNA: TGTGCTAGTGGTTTGCTCCAAGAGACCCAGTACTTC
CDR3 protein: CASGLLQETQYF

clone size: -
V gene: TRBV5-1
J gene: TRBJ2-6
D gene: -
CDR3 DNA: TGCGCCAGCAGTTCCCCTAACTCTGGGGCCAACGTCCTGACTTTC
CDR3 protein: CASSSPNSGANVLTF

clone size: -
V gene: TRBV20-1
J gene: TRBJ2-7
D gene: TRBD2
CDR3 DNA: TGCAGTGCGAGTGATCAAGGACTAGCGGCTTACGAGCAGTACTTC
CDR3 protein: CSASDQGLAAYEQYF

clone size: -
V gene: TRBV6-5
J gene: TRBJ2-7
D gene: -
CDR3 DNA: TGTGCCAGCAGTTACCGCGGGAACCGCTACGAGCAGTACTTC
CDR3 protein: CASSYRGNRYEQYF

clone size: once
V gene: TRBV18
J gene: TRBJ2-7
D gene: TRBD1
CDR3 DNA: TGTGCCAGCTCATCGACGGGACAGGGGATCTACGAGCAGTACTTC
CDR3 protein: CASSSTGQGIYEQYF

clone size: -
V gene: TRBV28
J gene: TRBJ1-5
D gene: -
CDR3 DNA: TGTGCCAGCAGGGAGGGTGGAGGGCAGCCCCAGCATTTT
CDR3 protein: CASREGGGQPQHF

clone size: -
V gene: TRBV21-1
J gene: TRBJ2-1
D gene: -
CDR3 DNA: TGTGCCAGCAGCAAGAATCTAGCGGGAAACTACAATGAGCAGTTCTTC
CDR3 protein: CASSKNLAGNYNEQFF

clone size: -
V gene: TRBV7-2
J gene: TRBJ1-2
D gene: -
CDR3 DNA: TGTGCCAGCAGCTCTGCACGGGACTATGGCTACACCTTC
CDR3 protein: CASSSARDYGYTF

clone size: -
V gene: TRBV7-2
J gene: TRBJ1-6
D gene: TRBD1
CDR3 DNA: TGTGCCAGCAAACGACCCGGGACAGATAATTCACCCCTCCACTTT
CDR3 protein: CASKRPGTDNSPLHF

clone size: -
V gene: TRBV21-1
J gene: TRBJ2-1
D gene: -
CDR3 DNA: TGTGCCAGCGGCAGCCCGCCGATGGCTAGCGGGAGAACCCCCTACAATGAGCAGTTCTTC
CDR3 protein: CASGSPPMASGRTPYNEQFF

clone size: -
V gene: TRBV6-5
J gene: TRBJ2-1
D gene: -
CDR3 DNA: TGTGCCTCGGCCGGGATAGCAGAATACAATGAGCAGTTCTTC
CDR3 protein: CASAGIAEYNEQFF

clone size: -
V gene: TRBV19
J gene: TRBJ2-2
D gene: TRBD2
CDR3 DNA: TGTGCCAGTAGTATCGCCGGGACTAGCGAAAACACCGGGGAGCTGTTTTTT
CDR3 protein: CASSIAGTSENTGELFF

clone size: -
V gene: TRBV3-1/TRBV3-2
J gene: TRBJ2-5
D gene: TRBD2
CDR3 DNA: TGTGCCAGCAGCCCAGCTAGCGGCCAAGAGACCCAGTACTTC
CDR3 protein: CASSPASGQETQYF

clone size: -
V gene: TRBV4-3
J gene: TRBJ2-7
D gene: TRBD2
CDR3 DNA: TGCGCCAGCAGCCAAACCGGGGGGGCCTACGAGCAGTACTTC
CDR3 protein: CASSQTGGAYEQYF

clone size: -
V gene: TRBV7-6
J gene: TRBJ2-1
D gene: TRBD1
CDR3 DNA: TGTGCCAGCAGCGGAGACAGGGGGGAACCCTACAATGAGCAGTTCTTC
CDR3 protein: CASSGDRGEPYNEQFF

clone size: -
V gene: TRBV29-1
J gene: TRBJ1-1
D gene: -
CDR3 DNA: TGCAGCGTTGAAAGACAGGCCGGGACTGAAGCTTTCTTT
CDR3 protein: CSVERQAGTEAFF

clone size: many
V gene: TRBV15
J gene: TRBJ1-2
D gene: -
CDR3 DNA: TGTGCCACCAGCAGAGATAGCCAGGGGTCATATGGCTACACCTTC
CDR3 protein: CATSRDSQGSYGYTF

clone size: once
V gene: TRBV11-3
J gene: TRBJ2-4
D gene: TRBD1
CDR3 DNA: TGTGCCAGCAGCTTAGTCGGAGCAGGGGGTACAAACATTCAGTACTTC
CDR3 protein: CASSLVGAGGTNIQYF

clone size: -
V gene: TRBV5-1
J gene: TRBJ1-2
D gene: -
CDR3 DNA: TGCGCCAGCAGCTTGGAAGGGAGCTATGGCTACACCTTC
CDR3 protein: CASSLEGSYGYTF

clone size: -
V gene: TRBV27
J gene: TRBJ1-2
D gene: -
CDR3 DNA: TGTGCCAGCAGTTTGCAGGGAAACTATGGCTACACCTTC
CDR3 protein: CASSLQGNYGYTF

clone size: -
V gene: TRBV11-3
J gene: TRBJ2-5
D gene: TRBD1
CDR3 DNA: TGTGCCAGCAGCTCGGGACAGTCCCAAGAGACCCAGTACTTC
CDR3 protein: CASSSGQSQETQYF

clone size: -
V gene: TRBV28
J gene: TRBJ2-5
D gene: TRBD1
CDR3 DNA: TGTGCCAGCAAGGTAGGGGGCAGAGAGACCCAGTACTTC
CDR3 protein: CASKVGGRETQYF